These T cell receptor beta chains were read from a single sample in a study of shared clonotypes between healthy human individuals. The repertoire was sequenced with immunoSEQ multiplex PCR; TCRdb's copy has only in-frame clones and lacks some. This sample has millions of clones, with around 93% found just once. The specimen was naive CD8+ T cells from PBMCs. The receptors stem from a man between 18 and 35 years old in good health. Some clones in this sample may be carry-over from other donors' samples. CDR3s include the opening cysteine and the closing phenylalanine or tryptophan. A D gene is named only where the DNA matches it firmly. Clone size is given for some rows only: seen once, a few or many times, or a class if the clone is expanded.

clone_size: .; j_call: TRBJ2-1; v_call: TRBV27; d_call: .; cdr3_nt: TGTGCCAGCAGTTTAAGGGGGTACAATGAGCAGTTCTTC; cdr3_aa: CASSLRGYNEQFF
clone_size: .; j_call: TRBJ1-2; v_call: TRBV4-2; d_call: .; cdr3_nt: TGTGCCAGCAGCCAAGATGAGGTGGCAGCCTATGGCTACACCTTC; cdr3_aa: CASSQDEVAAYGYTF
clone_size: once; j_call: TRBJ2-7; v_call: TRBV7-9; d_call: .; cdr3_nt: TGTGCCAGCAGCTTAGGGGCTAGCCGGAGCTCCTACGAGCAGTACTTC; cdr3_aa: CASSLGASRSSYEQYF
clone_size: .; j_call: TRBJ1-1; v_call: TRBV27; d_call: .; cdr3_nt: TGTGCCAGCAGTTGGTCGTCGGTTGGAACTGAAGCTTTCTTT; cdr3_aa: CASSWSSVGTEAFF
clone_size: .; j_call: TRBJ1-2; v_call: TRBV6-1; d_call: .; cdr3_nt: TGTGCCAGCAGTGACTTTGGGGCCTCTAACTATGGCTACACCTTC; cdr3_aa: CASSDFGASNYGYTF
clone_size: .; j_call: TRBJ1-5; v_call: TRBV19; d_call: .; cdr3_nt: TGTGCCAGTAGTATATGGGATCAGCCCCAGCATTTT; cdr3_aa: CASSIWDQPQHF
clone_size: .; j_call: TRBJ2-7; v_call: TRBV16; d_call: TRBD1; cdr3_nt: TGTGCCAGCAGCGGGATCAGGGACAGGGACCCTTACGAGCAGTACTTC; cdr3_aa: CASSGIRDRDPYEQYF
clone_size: .; j_call: TRBJ2-7; v_call: TRBV9; d_call: TRBD2; cdr3_nt: TGTGCCAGCAGCGTAGGACTAGCGGGCTACGAGCAGTACTTC; cdr3_aa: CASSVGLAGYEQYF
clone_size: .; j_call: TRBJ2-3; v_call: TRBV28; d_call: .; cdr3_nt: TGTGCCAGCAGTATCACTAGCACAGATACGCAGTATTTT; cdr3_aa: CASSITSTDTQYF
clone_size: .; j_call: TRBJ1-2; v_call: TRBV28; d_call: .; cdr3_nt: TGTGCCAGCAGTGCCCATGGCCGGGGGCAGAACTATGGCTACACCTTC; cdr3_aa: CASSAHGRGQNYGYTF
clone_size: .; j_call: TRBJ2-3; v_call: TRBV21-1; d_call: .; cdr3_nt: TGTGCCAGCAGCACCCAGGTTCGGACAGGGGGAACAGATACGCAGTATTTT; cdr3_aa: CASSTQVRTGGTDTQYF
clone_size: .; j_call: TRBJ2-5; v_call: TRBV5-6; d_call: TRBD1; cdr3_nt: TGTGCCAGCAGCTCGGGACAGGAGGATGAGACCCAGTACTTC; cdr3_aa: CASSSGQEDETQYF
clone_size: .; j_call: TRBJ2-2; v_call: TRBV5-1; d_call: .; cdr3_nt: TGCGCCAGCAGCGGCCGGGACGCCCAACTAACCGGGGAGCTGTTTTTT; cdr3_aa: CASSGRDAQLTGELFF
clone_size: once; j_call: TRBJ1-1; v_call: TRBV4-1; d_call: .; cdr3_nt: TGCGCCAGCAGCCAAGTAGCAGGGAACACTGAAGCTTTCTTT; cdr3_aa: CASSQVAGNTEAFF
clone_size: .; j_call: TRBJ1-1; v_call: TRBV7-9; d_call: .; cdr3_nt: TGTGCCAGCAGCCGCCAGCTAACCGACCCCCTGGGAGCTTTCTTT; cdr3_aa: CASSRQLTDPLGAFF
clone_size: .; j_call: TRBJ2-7; v_call: TRBV28; d_call: .; cdr3_nt: TGTGCCAGCAGTTGGGACTTGGGGGAGCAGTACTTC; cdr3_aa: CASSWDLGEQYF
clone_size: .; j_call: TRBJ2-7; v_call: TRBV14; d_call: .; cdr3_nt: TGTGCCAGCAGCCAAAAATCCTGGGCCTACGAGCAGTACTTC; cdr3_aa: CASSQKSWAYEQYF
clone_size: once; j_call: TRBJ2-5; v_call: TRBV7-9; d_call: .; cdr3_nt: TGTGCCAGCAGCTTCCAACAGAGGTGGCAAGAGACCCAGTACTTC; cdr3_aa: CASSFQQRWQETQYF
clone_size: .; j_call: TRBJ2-7; v_call: TRBV28; d_call: TRBD1; cdr3_nt: TGTGCCAGCAGCCGTGGGACAGGGGTCTACGAGCAGTACTTC; cdr3_aa: CASSRGTGVYEQYF
clone_size: .; j_call: TRBJ2-1; v_call: TRBV7-9; d_call: .; cdr3_nt: TGTGCCAGCAGCTCAACAGGAAATGAGCAGTTCTTC; cdr3_aa: CASSSTGNEQFF
clone_size: .; j_call: TRBJ2-2; v_call: TRBV11-1; d_call: TRBD1; cdr3_nt: TGTGCCAGCAGCTTAGTGCGGACAGGGGGCCTCTTGGACGGGGAGCTGTTTTTT; cdr3_aa: CASSLVRTGGLLDGELFF
clone_size: .; j_call: TRBJ2-3; v_call: TRBV2; d_call: .; cdr3_nt: TGTGCCAGCAGTGAAATTCAGGGCACTAGCACAGATACGCAGTATTTT; cdr3_aa: CASSEIQGTSTDTQYF
clone_size: .; j_call: TRBJ1-3; v_call: TRBV5-1; d_call: .; cdr3_nt: TGCGCCAGCAGCTTGGAGGGAGACTCTGGAAACACCATATATTTT; cdr3_aa: CASSLEGDSGNTIYF
clone_size: .; j_call: TRBJ2-7; v_call: TRBV10-3; d_call: .; cdr3_nt: TGTGCCATCAGTTCGGCCACATCCTACGAGCAGTACTTC; cdr3_aa: CAISSATSYEQYF
clone_size: .; j_call: TRBJ2-3; v_call: TRBV7-2; d_call: .; cdr3_nt: TGTGCCAGCAGCCTGACTAGTTCCCCAGATACGCAGTATTTT; cdr3_aa: CASSLTSSPDTQYF
clone_size: once; j_call: TRBJ2-2; v_call: TRBV19; d_call: TRBD2; cdr3_nt: TGTGCCAGTAGTATGGCTAGCGGGAGTACCGGGGAGCTGTTTTTT; cdr3_aa: CASSMASGSTGELFF
clone_size: once; j_call: TRBJ2-7; v_call: TRBV29-1; d_call: .; cdr3_nt: TGCAGCGCCCTTACTGGGAACGAGCAGTACTTC; cdr3_aa: CSALTGNEQYF
clone_size: .; j_call: TRBJ2-5; v_call: TRBV7-9; d_call: TRBD1; cdr3_nt: TGTGCCAGCAGCACCGTCGGACAGGGTGTTGAGGAGACCCAGTACTTC; cdr3_aa: CASSTVGQGVEETQYF
clone_size: .; j_call: TRBJ2-1; v_call: TRBV28; d_call: .; cdr3_nt: TGTGCCAGCAGTTTAACAGAGAGCTCCTACAATGAGCAGTTCTTC; cdr3_aa: CASSLTESSYNEQFF
clone_size: .; j_call: TRBJ2-5; v_call: TRBV7-9; d_call: .; cdr3_nt: TGTGCCAGCTCGCAACCCCTTAGGACGGCCCAAGAGACCCAGTACTTC; cdr3_aa: CASSQPLRTAQETQYF
clone_size: .; j_call: TRBJ2-5; v_call: TRBV7-8; d_call: .; cdr3_nt: TGTGCCAGCAGCTTAAGGCCCGGGAGCGGGGAGACCCAGTACTTC; cdr3_aa: CASSLRPGSGETQYF
clone_size: .; j_call: TRBJ2-1; v_call: TRBV5-1; d_call: TRBD2; cdr3_nt: TGCGCCAGCAGCCCGGGACTAGCGGGAGTTTACTACAATGAGCAGTTCTTC; cdr3_aa: CASSPGLAGVYYNEQFF
clone_size: .; j_call: TRBJ2-7; v_call: TRBV27; d_call: .; cdr3_nt: TGTGCCAGCAGCCAACAGCGGTACTCCTACGAGCAGTACTTC; cdr3_aa: CASSQQRYSYEQYF
clone_size: .; j_call: TRBJ1-1; v_call: TRBV4-1; d_call: .; cdr3_nt: TGCGCCAGCAGCCAAGAGGGGGGACGGCGAATGAACACTGAAGCTTTCTTT; cdr3_aa: CASSQEGGRRMNTEAFF
clone_size: .; j_call: TRBJ2-2; v_call: TRBV5-1; d_call: .; cdr3_nt: TGCGCCAGCAGCTTGGTGGGGCGGGACGAGGGCGGGGAGCTGTTTTTT; cdr3_aa: CASSLVGRDEGGELFF
clone_size: .; j_call: TRBJ1-3; v_call: TRBV9; d_call: .; cdr3_nt: TGTGCCAGCAGCGACGGGGGTGGAAACACCATATATTTT; cdr3_aa: CASSDGGGNTIYF
clone_size: .; j_call: TRBJ2-7; v_call: TRBV1; d_call: .; cdr3_nt: TGCACCAGCAGCCAAGATCCAACTAGCGGGAGGCCTTCATCGAGCTCCTACGAGCAGTACTTC; cdr3_aa: CTSSQDPTSGRPSSSSYEQYF